This TCR beta chain was observed in a study of T cells in Graves' hyperthyroidism and ophthalmopathy. Study background: The blood sample was taken at first diagnosis, before treatment began. Study-wide results and limits: In validation, the model predicted ophthalmopathy. These predictions came a median roughly 6 months before onset.

Every diagnosis used clinical symptoms, serum thyroxine and TRAb, thyroid ultrasound and orbital computed tomography. The source of the PBMCs was around 9 ml of fresh peripheral blood. From germline, CDR1 is MNHEY and CDR2 SMNVEV (reference sequence). This CDR3 has 16 amino acids. V shed 5 bases and J 5 bases; nucleotides not matched to a gene: 10. This clonotype showed up many times. The antigen is not known. Amplification of TCR beta CDR3 regions used RNA as the template. With the HTBI primer set, the TCR CDR3 went through a first round of RT-PCR. TCRdb recomputed calls from the multiplex PCR reads with MiXCR, one row per CDR3 protein. The sample consists of hundreds of thousands of distinct CDR3 sequences, 22% of them appearing once.

Sequencing was done on a sample of blood. The TCR sequence derives from a young man with Graves' ophthalmopathy. The chain combines TRBV27 with TRBJ2-1; 9 bases fit TRBD2. CDR3 sequence (DNA): TGTGCCAGCAGTACTAGCGGGCGGACGACTAACAATGAGCAGTTCTTC. It codes for CASSTSGRTTNNEQFF.